This TCR beta chain comes out of a study of CD8 T cells in ankylosing spondylitis. One entry per CDR3 protein, called by TCRdb with MiXCR from the 5' RACE reads. The sample comprises 450,000 to 550,000 distinct CDR3 sequences, under 5.5% of which are singletons, and approximately 4% rests with the top ten. The ends were cut back, 3 bases at V and 2 bases at J, with 17 bases in the middle. From germline, CDR1 is DFQATT and CDR2 SNEGSKA (reference sequence). The CDR3 is 16 amino acids. Study-wide points: Seemingly distinctive of ankylosing spondylitis blood was a TCR beta motif formed by eight highly homologous variants. The study looked at matched synovial fluid samples from ankylosing spondylitis patients. Disease-linked clones were reported to be significantly enriched there. Earlier work had already found some motif variants in reactive arthritis synovial fluid and blood. The disease-linked clones had a CD8+ phenotype and low blood frequencies.

Many counts were recorded for this clonotype. The antigen is undetermined. This chain links TRBV20-1 with TRBJ1-5; D possibly corresponds to TRBD1 (6 bases). This TCR was recovered from a male donor with ankylosing spondylitis. The specimen was blood, either unsorted or a sorted T cell fraction (not recorded which). CDR3 region: CSARRGAGGRNQPQHF. CDR3 bases: TGCAGTGCTAGGAGGGGGGCGGGGGGTCGCAATCAGCCCCAGCATTTT.